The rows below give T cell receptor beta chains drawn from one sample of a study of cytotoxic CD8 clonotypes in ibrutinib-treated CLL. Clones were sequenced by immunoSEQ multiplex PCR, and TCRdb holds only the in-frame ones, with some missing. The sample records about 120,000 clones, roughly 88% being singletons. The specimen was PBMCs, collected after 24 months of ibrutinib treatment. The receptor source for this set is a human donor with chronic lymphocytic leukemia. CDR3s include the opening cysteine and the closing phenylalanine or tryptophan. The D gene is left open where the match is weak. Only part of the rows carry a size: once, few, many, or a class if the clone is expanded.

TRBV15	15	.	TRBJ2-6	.	CATSRGGSGANVLTF	TGTGCCACCAGCAGAGGGGGTTCTGGGGCCAACGTCCTGACTTTC
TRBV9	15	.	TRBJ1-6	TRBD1	CASSVDRGLRSPLHF	TGTGCCAGCAGCGTCGACAGGGGGCTTCGTTCACCCCTCCACTTT
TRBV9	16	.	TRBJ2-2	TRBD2	CASSVRPSGGTGELFF	TGTGCCAGCAGCGTAAGGCCGAGCGGGGGTACCGGGGAGCTGTTTTTT
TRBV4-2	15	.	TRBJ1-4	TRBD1	CASSPTGDVREKLFF	TGTGCCAGCAGCCCGACAGGGGACGTTCGTGAAAAACTGTTTTTT
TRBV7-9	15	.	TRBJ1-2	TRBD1	CASSVGGARGFGYTF	TGTGCCAGCAGCGTAGGGGGAGCCAGGGGGTTCGGCTACACCTTC
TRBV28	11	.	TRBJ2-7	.	CASSQPYEQYF	TGTGCCAGCAGCCAGCCCTACGAGCAGTACTTC
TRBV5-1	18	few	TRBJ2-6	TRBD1	CASSLAGTGLPGANVLTF	TGCGCCAGCAGCTTGGCCGGGACAGGGCTGCCTGGGGCCAACGTCCTGACTTTC
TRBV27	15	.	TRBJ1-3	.	CASSSSVGHRNTIYF	TGTGCCAGCAGTAGCTCGGTAGGGCATCGAAACACCATATATTTT
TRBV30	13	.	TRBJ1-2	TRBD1	CAWTRQGTYGYTF	TGTGCCTGGACAAGACAGGGGACCTATGGCTACACCTTC
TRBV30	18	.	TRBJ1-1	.	CAWSVLWARKLLDTEAFF	TGTGCCTGGAGTGTATTGTGGGCGCGAAAGTTGTTGGACACTGAAGCTTTCTTT
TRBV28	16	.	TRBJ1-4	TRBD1	CASRNTRQGSNEKLFF	TGTGCCAGCAGGAATACGCGACAGGGGTCTAATGAAAAACTGTTTTTT
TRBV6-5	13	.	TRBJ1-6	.	CASWGFYNSPLHF	TGTGCCTCCTGGGGGTTCTATAATTCACCCCTCCACTTT
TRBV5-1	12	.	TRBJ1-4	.	CASRVSNEKLFF	TGCGCCAGCAGGGTTTCTAATGAAAAACTGTTTTTT
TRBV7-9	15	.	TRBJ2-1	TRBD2	CASSSTGVAGGEQFF	TGTGCCAGCAGCTCCACAGGGGTAGCGGGAGGTGAGCAGTTCTTC
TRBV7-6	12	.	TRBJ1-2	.	CASSEGDYGYTF	TGTGCCAGCAGCGAGGGGGACTATGGCTACACCTTC
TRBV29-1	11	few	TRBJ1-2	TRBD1	CSVQGAGDYTF	TGCAGCGTACAGGGGGCTGGCGACTACACCTTC
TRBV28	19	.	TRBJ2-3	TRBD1	CASSDGTAIDPSSTDTQYF	TGTGCCAGCAGTGACGGGACAGCGATCGATCCCTCTAGCACAGATACGCAGTATTTT
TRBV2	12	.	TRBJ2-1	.	CASSDRLTEQFF	TGTGCCAGCAGTGACAGGCTCACCGAGCAGTTCTTC
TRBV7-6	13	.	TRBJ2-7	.	CASSKDGIYEQYF	TGTGCCAGCAGTAAGGACGGGATCTACGAGCAGTACTTC
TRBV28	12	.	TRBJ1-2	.	CASRLLASGYTF	TGTGCCAGCAGGCTACTTGCCAGTGGCTACACCTTC
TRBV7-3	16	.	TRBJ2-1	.	CASSLRSGLTYNEQFF	TGTGCCAGCAGCTTACGCAGCGGATTAACTTACAATGAGCAGTTCTTC
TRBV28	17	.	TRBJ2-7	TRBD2	CASPPRGLAGGVHEQYF	TGTGCCAGCCCCCCCCGAGGACTAGCGGGGGGGGTCCACGAGCAGTACTTC
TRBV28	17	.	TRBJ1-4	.	CASSFLQRGHSGEKLFF	TGTGCCAGCAGTTTCCTCCAGCGGGGGCATTCGGGTGAAAAACTGTTTTTT
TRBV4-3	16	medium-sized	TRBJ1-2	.	CASSQERDVNLYGYTF	TGCGCCAGCAGCCAAGAAAGAGACGTGAATCTCTATGGCTACACCTTC
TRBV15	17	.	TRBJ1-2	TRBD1	CATSRAYSTGTGSGYTF	TGTGCCACCAGCAGAGCTTATTCAACCGGGACAGGGTCAGGCTACACCTTC
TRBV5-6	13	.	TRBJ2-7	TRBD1	CASSFGTGHEQYF	TGTGCCAGCAGCTTCGGGACAGGGCACGAGCAGTACTTC
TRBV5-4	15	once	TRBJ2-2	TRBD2	CASSFGTTHTGELFF	TGTGCCAGCAGCTTCGGGACTACCCACACCGGGGAGCTGTTTTTT
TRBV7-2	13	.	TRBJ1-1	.	CASSLGWESEAFF	TGTGCCAGCAGCTTGGGGTGGGAATCTGAAGCTTTCTTT
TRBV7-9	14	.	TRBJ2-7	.	CASSLSQITYEQYF	TGTGCCAGCAGCTTATCCCAAATTACCTACGAGCAGTACTTC